The present T cell receptor beta chain was sequenced within a study of T cells in Graves' hyperthyroidism and ophthalmopathy. Trimming stripped 6 bases from V and 4 bases from J, with 12 bases between. The CDR3 runs to 13 residues. From germline, CDR1 is SGHAT and CDR2 FQNNGV. RNA transcripts served as the template for amplifying TCR beta CDR3 regions. Primed by the HTBI set, a first-round RT-PCR was run on the TCR CDR3. A single record per CDR3 protein comes from TCRdb applying MiXCR to the multiplex PCR reads. Among approximately 870,000 distinct CDR3 sequences listed, approximately 40% were seen once. No ophthalmopathy progression within 18 months constituted stable Graves' hyperthyroidism.

The sequencing sample was made of blood. The sequence was obtained from a man between 18 and 29 years old with Graves' hyperthyroidism. The chain carries TRBV11-2 and TRBJ1-2; maybe TRBD1 (6 bases). The CDR3 is CASRQGSSYGYTF. CDR3 sequence (DNA): TGTGCCAGCAGACAGGGTAGTAGCTATGGCTACACCTTC.